This T cell receptor (beta chain) was retrieved from a study of cytomegalovirus exposure and HLA in healthy donors. The PCR employed 60 Vbeta primers together with 13 Jbeta primers. Method: immunoSEQ multiplex PCR; TCRdb's copy keeps in-frame clones and lacks some. The sample carries fewer than 200,000 clones, roughly three quarters recorded once. Germline V lookup: CDR1 SGHVS, CDR2 FNYEAQ. The V end was cut by 0 bases, the J end by 10 bases, with 10 bases between. The CDR3 runs 13 residues. Sample: PBMCs. The V call is TRBV7-6, the J call TRBJ2-1, with a possible D match to TRBD2 (5 bases). The receptor's source is a man aged 55 to 69 in good health and CMV-seronegative. This chain's CDR3 is CASSLARVQEQFF. The CDR3 DNA reads as TGTGCCAGCAGCTTAGCGCGGGTGCAAGAGCAGTTCTTC.